This is a list of T cell receptor beta chains from one sample in a study of CD8 T cells in ankylosing spondylitis. Via MiXCR, TCRdb re-called the 5' RACE reads, giving one row per CDR3 protein. The table shows 69,000 or so distinct CDR3 sequences, with roughly 5% occurring only once. Material: blood, either unsorted or a sorted T cell fraction (not recorded which). The receptors stem from a male donor with ankylosing spondylitis or in good health (not recorded which). The CDR3 runs from the conserved cysteine through the conserved F or W. The size entry is marked missing in some rows and otherwise reads once, few, many or a size class.

j_gene,v_gene,abundance,CDR3aa
TRBJ1-6,TRBV6-1,many,CAGREGARNSPLHF
TRBJ2-7,TRBV28,few,CASSLQGGRYEQYF
TRBJ2-7,TRBV7-2,-,CVSSFRTSGAREQYF
TRBJ2-5,TRBV20-1,-,CSARAGQGARETQYF
TRBJ2-2,TRBV19,-,CASLPRGQGLTGELFF
TRBJ2-3,TRBV28,many,CASSPRTSGNTQYF
TRBJ2-6,TRBV6-4,many,CASSNTGDGANVLTF
TRBJ2-1,TRBV4-3,many,CASSQDQTARYNEQFF
TRBJ2-5,TRBV4-1,few,CASSQDPLAGLGETQYF
TRBJ1-5,TRBV3-1,many,CASSQGGGNQHF
TRBJ2-7,TRBV3-1,many,CASSPTGGKSYEQYF
TRBJ1-2,TRBV4-3,many,CASTPRVAFKSGYTF
TRBJ2-1,TRBV24-1,many,CATSDRDEQFF
TRBJ2-7,TRBV18,many,CASSPGQGSHEQYF
TRBJ2-2,TRBV2,many,CASSEQGTGELFF
TRBJ1-5,TRBV20-1,many,CSAPSPGNQPQHF
TRBJ2-7,TRBV12-3/TRBV12-4,-,CASSDRDRGWEQYF
TRBJ1-4,TRBV2,many,CASSEQGQSNEKLFF
TRBJ1-2,TRBV6-2/TRBV6-3,many,CASSYSGNVGYGYTF
TRBJ2-7,TRBV27,medium-sized,CASRRQDEQYF
TRBJ2-5,TRBV23-1,many,CASSQEFLQETQYF
TRBJ2-1,TRBV6-2/TRBV6-3,many,CASSRTSPPVDEQFF
TRBJ2-1,TRBV11-2,many,CASSLATSGVTFNEQFF
TRBJ2-1,TRBV27,-,CTRCFKIASGGRGHEQFF